The 27 T cell receptor beta chains in this list originate from one sample, sequenced in a study of T cell responses to AZD1222 COVID-19 vaccine. Data came from immunoSEQ multiplex PCR; TCRdb stores just in-frame clones and leaves some out. The sample has 150,000 to 200,000 clones, 90% to 95% seen once; the top ten hold around 1.2%. The sample in question was peripheral blood, obtained 28 days after the second AZD1222 dose. These receptors originate from an adult who received the AZD1222 COVID-19 vaccine.

The V gene is TRBV7-2, the J gene TRBJ1-1, with D tentatively TRBD1 (5 bases). Germline V lookup: CDR1 SGHTA, CDR2 FQGNSA. The V end was cut by 1 base, the J end by 6 bases, with 12 bases between. The CDR3 runs 14 residues. This chain's CDR3 is CASSLVGQGAEAFF. The CDR3 region has the DNA TGTGCCAGCAGCTTAGTGGGGCAGGGTGCTGAAGCTTTCTTT.

This chain connects TRBV27 to TRBJ2-1, with D uncertain. In germline, CDR1 is MNHEY, CDR2 SMNVEV (reference sequence). V was trimmed by 2 bases and J by 14 bases, leaving 19 bases between them. The CDR3 spans 14 residues. In DNA form, the CDR3 reads TGTGCCAGCAGTTTACTAGTATCAGACGCGCCGGAGTTCTTC. This sequence encodes CASSLLVSDAPEFF.

The V gene is TRBV30, the J gene TRBJ1-5; 8 nucleotides line up with TRBD1. Germline V gives CDR1 GTSNPN, CDR2 SVGIG (reference sequence). The CDR3 is made up of 19 amino acids. Trimming took 0 bases from V and 0 from J; bases not matched to a gene: 13. The CDR3 reads CAWSVTIPGQEYSNQPQHF. As DNA, the CDR3 is TGTGCCTGGAGTGTCACTATTCCGGGACAGGAGTATAGCAATCAGCCCCAGCATTTT. The full variable domain, with the rest looked up from reference TRBV30 and TRBJ1-5, is SQTIHQWPATLVQPVGSPLSLECTVEGTSNPNLYWYRQAAGRGLQLLFYSVGIGQISSEVPQNLSASRPQDRQFILSSKKLLLSDSGFYLCAWSVTIPGQEYSNQPQHFGDGTRLSIL.

This chain joins TRBV5-4 and TRBJ2-5; 8 nucleotides line up with TRBD2. The junction had 4 bases not matched to a gene; V was cut back by 4 bases and J by 2 bases. CDR1 SGHNT and CDR2 YYREEE come from the germline V gene (reference sequence). This CDR3 region has 14 residues. The CDR3 loop is CASSLLAAQETQYF. As DNA, the CDR3 is TGTGCCAGCAGCCTACTAGCGGCTCAAGAGACCCAGTACTTC.

As DNA, the CDR3 is TGTGCCAGCAGTCCCCAGCGGGATCTTTCTGTTGAGCAGTTCTTC. It encodes CASSPQRDLSVEQFF. The chain couples TRBV28 to TRBJ2-1, with 7 bases aligning to TRBD2. V lost 5 bases, J lost 9 bases, and 13 bases stayed unmatched. This CDR3 region has 15 residues. Germline V CDR1 and CDR2: MDHEN, SYDVKM.

There are a few counts of this clone. The chain combines TRBV20-1 with TRBJ1-5, with 8 bases identical to TRBD1. Germline lookup yields CDR1 DFQATT and CDR2 SNEGSKA (reference sequence). The CDR3 sequence is 15 residues long. The V segment lost 3 bases and the J segment 5 bases; nucleotides outside the gene matches: 9. The CDR3 bases are TGCAGTGCTAGTCCCGGACAGGGCTACCATCAGCCCCAGCATTTT. Protein product: CSASPGQGYHQPQHF.

This clone turned up a few times. The chain employs TRBV7-9 and TRBJ1-5; D not certain. Deletions cut 5 bases from V and 0 bases from J, with 14 bases between. Germline CDR1 reads SEHNR; CDR2 reads FQNEAQ (reference sequence). The CDR3 is 16 amino acids. The CDR3 loop is CASSNGRINSNQPQHF. CDR3 in DNA: TGTGCCAGCAGCAACGGCAGAATTAATAGCAATCAGCCCCAGCATTTT.

J is TRBJ1-6 and V is TRBV19, with 9 bases that match TRBD1. V shed 3 bases, J shed 10 bases, and the junction held 4 bases outside the gene matches. Germline CDR1 is LNHDA and CDR2 is SQIVND (reference sequence). CDR3 size: 14 residues. The CDR3 bases are TGTGCCAGTAGTATCGCCGGGACAGGGTCACCCCTCCACTTT. This encodes CASSIAGTGSPLHF.

The rearrangement uses TRBV9 and TRBJ2-7; 9 positions agree with TRBD2. CDR1 is SGDLS, CDR2 YYNGEE, per germline. This CDR3 is built from 15 residues. Trimming at V came to 4 bases and at J to 5 bases, leaving 10 bases not matched to a gene. The CDR3 loop is CASSRTGLARDEQYF. The CDR3 bases are TGTGCCAGCAGCAGAACGGGACTAGCCAGGGACGAGCAGTACTTC.

V and J are TRBV7-8 and TRBJ1-2; no clear D gene. Trimming cost V 0 bases and J 4 bases, with 12 bases left between them. This CDR3 spans 15 amino acids. Germline lookup yields CDR1 SGHVS and CDR2 FQNEAQ. The CDR3 nucleotides are TGTGCCAGCAGCTTAGCGAAGGGCGCCCTCTATGGCTACACCTTC. Its translation is CASSLAKGALYGYTF.

The chain uses TRBV5-6 and TRBJ2-7, with 8 bases aligning to TRBD2. Germline CDR1 and CDR2: SGHDT and YYEEEE. V shed 2 bases, J shed 0 bases, and the junction held 1 base outside the gene matches. The CDR3 contains 14 residues. As DNA, the CDR3 is TGTGCCAGCAGCTTTAGCGGGACCTCCTACGAGCAGTACTTC. Residues: CASSFSGTSYEQYF.

The chain uses TRBV15 and TRBJ1-2; possibly TRBD1 for D (5 bases). CDR1 and CDR2 (germline): LNHNV, YYDKDF (reference sequence). V lost 3 bases and J 8 bases, leaving 10 bases between the germline ends. The CDR3 loop spans 12 amino acids. CDR3 sequence: CATSRGVRGYTF. In DNA, the CDR3 is TGTGCCACCAGCAGGGGGGTTAGGGGCTACACCTTC.

The chain recombines TRBV12-5 with TRBJ2-1; 11 bases match TRBD2. Germline CDR1 and CDR2: LGHNT and FRNRAP. CDR3 length: 16 residues. The J segment lost 3 bases and the V segment lost 5 bases, leaving 6 bases of the junction unmatched. The CDR3 sequence: CASGPPGTSGYNEQFF. CDR3 DNA: TGTGCTAGTGGTCCCCCCGGGACTAGCGGCTACAATGAGCAGTTCTTC.

This sequence joins TRBV14 and TRBJ2-7; tentatively, D is TRBD1 (6 bases). Germline CDR1 and CDR2: SGHDN and FVKESK. V was cut by 4 bases and J by 0 bases, with 13 bases left in between. This CDR3 spans 15 amino acids. The CDR3 DNA reads TGTGCCAGCAGCCGATGGACAGAAAGCTCCTACGAGCAGTACTTC. Its protein is CASSRWTESSYEQYF.

V gene TRBV5-8 combines with J gene TRBJ1-1; D not certain. From germline, CDR1 is SGHTS and CDR2 YDEGEE. The CDR3 loop spans 14 amino acids. Trimming took 4 bases from V and 5 from J, leaving 15 bases between them. The chain's CDR3 is CASSLAGERTEAFF. The CDR3 nucleotides are TGTGCCAGCAGCCTGGCTGGGGAACGAACTGAAGCTTTCTTT.

V gene TRBV27 combines with J gene TRBJ2-1, with D perhaps matching TRBD1 (6 bases). This CDR3 contains 14 residues. With 2 bases removed from V and 7 bases from J, the gap between germline ends came to 12 bases. The germline V gene encodes CDR1 MNHEY and CDR2 SMNVEV (reference sequence). The CDR3, as DNA: TGTGCCAGCAGTTTAACGACAGGTCGAAATGAGCAGTTCTTC. It yields the protein CASSLTTGRNEQFF.

With regard to this clone: The limits of the CDR3 on the DNA are not certain, so only TCRdb's listed CDR3 is given. This chain connects TRBV6-5 to TRBJ2-1; the table names TRBD2, a call not compared with the DNA. Germline CDR1 and CDR2: MNHEY and SVGAGI. The CDR3 is 12 residues long, counting both termini. CDR3 loop: CASRVAGGILFF.

The table lists this clone with a count of one. This rearrangement joins TRBV9 to TRBJ1-6, with D unclear. The CDR3 is made up of 16 amino acids. Per the germline V gene, CDR1 is SGDLS and CDR2 is YYNGEE. The V and J ends lost 4 bases and 2 bases respectively, with 13 bases between them. The CDR3 DNA reads TGTGCCAGCAGCCAGTACAGTGGCCCCTATAATTCACCCCTCCACTTT. Protein: CASSQYSGPYNSPLHF. The whole variable domain, filled in from reference TRBV9 and TRBJ1-6, reads DSGVTQTPKHLITATGQRVTLRCSPRSGDLSVYWYQQSLDQGLQFLIQYYNGEERAKGNILERFSAQQFPDLHSELNLSSLELGDSALYFCASSQYSGPYNSPLHFGNGTRLTVT.

This rearrangement joins TRBV6-5 to TRBJ1-4; D is uncertain. CDR1 and CDR2 from the germline V gene are MNHEY and SVGAGI. V was cut by 2 bases and J by 8 bases, with 15 bases left in between. The CDR3 length is 15 residues. Written as DNA, the CDR3 is TGTGCCAGCAGTTACGTACGGGGATCTAGCGAAAAACTGTTTTTT. Translating gives CASSYVRGSSEKLFF.

V is TRBV6-1 and J is TRBJ2-7, with 9 bases matching TRBD2. V shed 2 bases, J shed 5 bases, and the junction held 13 bases outside the gene matches. Germline CDR1 reads MNHNS; CDR2 reads SASEGT. This CDR3 comprises 17 residues. CDR3 DNA sequence: TGTGCCAGCAGTGAAAGGATTTCGGCGGGAGGGTTCGACGAGCAGTACTTC. Translation: CASSERISAGGFDEQYF.

V usage is TRBV5-6 and J usage is TRBJ2-1; D could derive from TRBD1 or TRBD2 (5 bases each). The CDR3 has 14 amino acids. Germline CDR1 reads SGHDT; CDR2 reads YYEEEE. V was trimmed by 0 bases and J by 7 bases, leaving 11 bases between them. The CDR3 DNA sequence: TGTGCCAGCAGCTTGGTTTTGGGGGAGAATGAGCAGTTCTTC. The encoded protein is CASSLVLGENEQFF. The whole variable domain, remainder taken from reference TRBV5-6 and TRBJ2-1, is DAGVTQSPTHLIKTRGQQVTLRCSPKSGHDTVSWYQQALGQGPQFIFQYYEEEERQRGNFPDRFSGHQFPNYSSELNVNALLLGDSALYLCASSLVLGENEQFFGPGTRLTVL.

The gene calls are TRBV29-1 and TRBJ2-7; D tentatively reads TRBD1 or TRBD2 (6 bases each). The V and J ends lost 4 bases and 0 bases respectively, with 13 bases between them. The germline gives CDR1 SQVTM, CDR2 ANQGSEA. The CDR3 extends over 14 amino acids. The CDR3 DNA sequence: TGCAGCGTTGTTGGGGGGCTGAGCTCCTACGAGCAGTACTTC. Translation: CSVVGGLSSYEQYF.

The genes are TRBV29-1 and TRBJ1-1, with a possible D match to TRBD1 (6 bases). From germline, CDR1 is SQVTM and CDR2 ANQGSEA. The V and J ends lost 1 base and 0 bases respectively, with 12 bases between them. The CDR3 consists of 15 residues. Written as DNA, the CDR3 is TGCAGCGTTGAAGTATCAGGGGATATGAACACTGAAGCTTTCTTT. This codes for CSVEVSGDMNTEAFF.

V usage is TRBV20-1 and J usage is TRBJ2-7; 7 bases fit TRBD2. Germline V gives CDR1 DFQATT, CDR2 SNEGSKA (reference sequence). This CDR3 has 11 amino acids. V lost 5 bases and J lost 7; bases outside the gene matches: 5. Here the CDR3 DNA reads TGCAGTGCTGGGGAGGGTTGGGAGCAGTACTTC. As protein: CSAGEGWEQYF.

The chain employs TRBV4-1 and TRBJ1-2; 8 bases map to TRBD1. Losses at the gene ends were 0 bases for V and 5 bases for J; bases not matched to a gene: 11. CDR1 is MGHRA, CDR2 YSYEKL, per germline. This CDR3 contains 17 residues. The chain's CDR3 is CASSQERGTGALYGYTF. CDR3 coding DNA: TGCGCCAGCAGCCAAGAGAGGGGGACAGGAGCACTTTATGGCTACACCTTC.

The chain links TRBV27 to TRBJ1-4; no firm D call. V lost 2 bases and J lost 5, with 9 bases in between. Germline V lookup: CDR1 MNHEY, CDR2 SMNVEV (reference sequence). This CDR3 region has 14 residues. The chain's CDR3 is CASSLGSGNEKLFF. The CDR3 DNA sequence: TGTGCCAGCAGTTTAGGCAGTGGGAATGAAAAACTGTTTTTT.

The V and J genes are TRBV23-1 and TRBJ2-7, with D uncertain. TRBV23-1 is sorted into the ORF group, with uncertain function. CDR3 size: 17 residues. The germline V and J ends were trimmed by 2 bases and 0 bases, with 17 bases remaining between them. The CDR3 protein is CASSQAFSTGCSYEQYF. In DNA, the CDR3 is TGCGCCAGCAGTCAAGCGTTTTCAACCGGGTGCTCCTACGAGCAGTACTTC.